The rows below give T cell receptor beta chains drawn from one sample of a study of T cells after posttransplantation cyclophosphamide. This table comes from immunoSEQ multiplex PCR, and its TCRdb copy is limited to in-frame clones, with some not included. The sample contains around 7,400 clones, none of them singletons. The sequencing here drew on PBMCs, taken after allogeneic stem cell transplant with posttransplant cyclophosphamide. The source of these receptors is a male patient between 45 and 59 years old who received an allogeneic stem cell transplant from an unrelated donor, was CMV-positive, and had acute GVHD only. Some of the T cells might come from the graft donor. CDR3s include the opening cysteine and the closing phenylalanine or tryptophan. The order of the fields is clone size, V gene, CDR3 length, D gene, J gene, CDR3 DNA, CDR3 protein. The D gene is left open where the match is weak. Not all rows give a size; the values are once, few, many and, for expanded clones, a class.

size: many; V: TRBV6-1; length: 14; D: .; J: TRBJ1-1; DNA: TGTGCCAGCAGGGCCGGACAGATTGCCACTGAAGCTTTCTTT; CDR3: CASRAGQIATEAFF
size: many; V: TRBV18; length: 12; D: .; J: TRBJ1-5; DNA: TGTGCCAGCTCATTCAGGGAAGGGCCCCAGCATTTT; CDR3: CASSFREGPQHF
size: many; V: TRBV5-8; length: 14; D: .; J: TRBJ2-1; DNA: TGTGCCAGCAGCTCCGGGAGCTCCTACAATGAGCAGTTCTTC; CDR3: CASSSGSSYNEQFF
size: .; V: TRBV7-9; length: 19; D: TRBD2; J: TRBJ2-1; DNA: TGTGCCAGCAGCTTCACGAGGGGGACTAGTACTATCGTTCACAATGAGCAGTTCTTC; CDR3: CASSFTRGTSTIVHNEQFF
size: .; V: TRBV5-4; length: 15; D: TRBD2; J: TRBJ2-1; DNA: TGTGCCAGCAGCTTGGGACTAGCGAGTGCAAATGAGCAGTTCTTC; CDR3: CASSLGLASANEQFF
size: .; V: TRBV27; length: 16; D: .; J: TRBJ1-1; DNA: TGTGCCAGCAGATCTTATGGGGGGGCCATGAACACTGAAGCTTTCTTT; CDR3: CASRSYGGAMNTEAFF
size: .; V: TRBV6-5; length: 13; D: TRBD2; J: TRBJ2-7; DNA: TGTGCCAGCAGTTACAAGCGGGGGTACGAGCAGTACTTC; CDR3: CASSYKRGYEQYF
size: many; V: TRBV11-3; length: 18; D: TRBD1; J: TRBJ2-5; DNA: TGTGCCAGCAGCTTTTGGGGGGACAGGGGGGAATATGGAGAGACCCAGTACTTC; CDR3: CASSFWGDRGEYGETQYF
size: many; V: TRBV4-1; length: 16; D: .; J: TRBJ2-2; DNA: TGCGCCAGCAGCCAAGTGTTAGGGACATCCACCGGGGAGCTGTTTTTT; CDR3: CASSQVLGTSTGELFF
size: many; V: TRBV7-2; length: 14; D: .; J: TRBJ1-2; DNA: TGTGCCAGCAGCATTCATCCAGGGGCAGAAGGCTACACCTTC; CDR3: CASSIHPGAEGYTF
size: medium-sized; V: TRBV5-1; length: 14; D: .; J: TRBJ2-6; DNA: TGCGCCAGCAGCCTCTTCTCTGGGGCCAACGTCCTGACTTTC; CDR3: CASSLFSGANVLTF
size: many; V: TRBV7-2; length: 14; D: .; J: TRBJ1-6; DNA: TGTGCCAGCAGGGTAGGATTTGGGAGTTCACCCCTCCACTTT; CDR3: CASRVGFGSSPLHF
size: many; V: TRBV18; length: 17; D: TRBD1; J: TRBJ2-4; DNA: TGTGCCAGCTCACCACCCGGGGACAGTGGGGCCAAAAACATTCAGTACTTC; CDR3: CASSPPGDSGAKNIQYF
size: many; V: TRBV6-1; length: 13; D: .; J: TRBJ1-5; DNA: TGTGCCAGCAGTGAAAACAGGGAAGGGCCCCAGCATTTT; CDR3: CASSENREGPQHF
size: few; V: TRBV7-2; length: 15; D: .; J: TRBJ1-5; DNA: TGTGCCAGCGCCGTCCAGGGTGACAGCAATCAGCCCCAGCATTTT; CDR3: CASAVQGDSNQPQHF
size: medium-sized; V: TRBV2; length: 15; D: TRBD1; J: TRBJ1-5; DNA: TGTGCCAGCAGTCCTGAGGGGACAGAGAATCAGCCCCAGCATTTT; CDR3: CASSPEGTENQPQHF
size: many; V: TRBV9; length: 14; D: .; J: TRBJ1-1; DNA: TGTGCCAGCAGCGCCGACGGGGGGAACACTGAAGCTTTCTTT; CDR3: CASSADGGNTEAFF
size: few; V: TRBV7-2; length: 14; D: TRBD1; J: TRBJ2-5; DNA: TGTGCCAGCAGCCTAGACCCAGGGGGAGAGACCCAGTACTTC; CDR3: CASSLDPGGETQYF
size: .; V: TRBV5-1; length: 16; D: TRBD2; J: TRBJ2-5; DNA: TGCGCCAGCAGCTTGGCCGGTAGCGGGGGGGGTGAGACCCAGTACTTC; CDR3: CASSLAGSGGGETQYF
size: few; V: TRBV11-2; length: 17; D: .; J: TRBJ2-7; DNA: TGTGCCAGCAGCTTCCCTCCGTGGGGAGCGGGTAGCTACGAGCAGTACTTC; CDR3: CASSFPPWGAGSYEQYF
size: .; V: TRBV7-3; length: 12; D: .; J: TRBJ1-1; DNA: TGTGCCAGTGGGGCAAGCAAGGATGAAGCTTTCTTT; CDR3: CASGASKDEAFF
size: many; V: TRBV5-1; length: 18; D: TRBD1; J: TRBJ1-2; DNA: TGCGCCAGCAGCCTGGCCGGGACAGAATTTGTCGTAGACTATGGCTACACCTTC; CDR3: CASSLAGTEFVVDYGYTF
size: many; V: TRBV27; length: 15; D: TRBD2; J: TRBJ2-1; DNA: TGTGCCAGCAGCCGTAGACTAGCGGGACTCAATGAGCAGTTCTTC; CDR3: CASSRRLAGLNEQFF
size: many; V: TRBV14; length: 14; D: TRBD2; J: TRBJ2-1; DNA: TGTGCCAGCAACGGACTAGCGGGAGTGGATGAGCAGTTCTTC; CDR3: CASNGLAGVDEQFF
size: .; V: TRBV28; length: 15; D: TRBD2; J: TRBJ2-5; DNA: TGTGCCAGCAGCTACATACTAGCGGGGTCCCAGGCCCAGTACTTC; CDR3: CASSYILAGSQAQYF
size: many; V: TRBV27; length: 16; D: TRBD1; J: TRBJ2-7; DNA: TGTGCCAGCAGTTTAGGGGACAGGGGCCTTGGCTACGAGCAGTACTTC; CDR3: CASSLGDRGLGYEQYF
size: many; V: TRBV15; length: 15; D: .; J: TRBJ1-4; DNA: TGTGCCACCAGCAGAGATAATGGCCCGGGGGAAAAACTGTTTTTT; CDR3: CATSRDNGPGEKLFF
size: many; V: TRBV18; length: 13; D: .; J: TRBJ1-1; DNA: TGTGCCAGCTCACCTTTGACAGGCACTGAAGCTTTCTTT; CDR3: CASSPLTGTEAFF
size: .; V: TRBV5-8; length: 15; D: TRBD2; J: TRBJ2-5; DNA: TGTGCCAGCAGCACCGGGACTAGCGGCGGGGAGACCCAGTACTTC; CDR3: CASSTGTSGGETQYF
size: many; V: TRBV11-3; length: 15; D: .; J: TRBJ1-1; DNA: TGTGCCAGCAGCTCGGGGGACGGAATGAACACTGAAGCTTTCTTT; CDR3: CASSSGDGMNTEAFF
size: many; V: TRBV2; length: 14; D: TRBD2; J: TRBJ2-5; DNA: TGTGCCAGTCCGGGACTAGCGGACCAAGAGACCCAGTACTTC; CDR3: CASPGLADQETQYF
size: few; V: TRBV28; length: 18; D: .; J: TRBJ2-3; DNA: TGTGCCAGCAGTTCCTCGGATCGTATGGGGGAGGCCACAGATACGCAGTATTTT; CDR3: CASSSSDRMGEATDTQYF
size: many; V: TRBV7-3; length: 13; D: .; J: TRBJ2-1; DNA: TGTGCCACCTCATCAGGACATCGCAATGAGCAGTTCTTC; CDR3: CATSSGHRNEQFF
size: .; V: TRBV4-2; length: 16; D: TRBD1; J: TRBJ2-3; DNA: TGTGCCAGCAGCCAAGACGGGACAGGGAGCACAGATACGCAGTATTTT; CDR3: CASSQDGTGSTDTQYF
size: few; V: TRBV15; length: 15; D: TRBD1; J: TRBJ1-2; DNA: TGTGCCACCAGACCGGGACAGGGGGCGAACTATGGCTACACCTTC; CDR3: CATRPGQGANYGYTF
size: few; V: TRBV28; length: 20; D: .; J: TRBJ2-1; DNA: TGTGCCAGCAGTTACCCCGGGGTAGCGGAGCTTCAGTTTGGGTACAATGAGCAGTTCTTC; CDR3: CASSYPGVAELQFGYNEQFF
size: many; V: TRBV7-9; length: 16; D: TRBD2; J: TRBJ2-1; DNA: TGTGCCAGCAGCTTAGTTATCGCTAGCGGGAGCAATGAGCAGTTCTTC; CDR3: CASSLVIASGSNEQFF
size: many; V: TRBV11-3; length: 15; D: TRBD2; J: TRBJ2-7; DNA: TGTGCCAGCAGCTCAACTAGCGGGGGGGTGCGGGAGCAGTACTTC; CDR3: CASSSTSGGVREQYF
size: many; V: TRBV29-1; length: 12; D: .; J: TRBJ1-2; DNA: TGCAGCGTTGCACAGGGAAACTATGGCTACACCTTC; CDR3: CSVAQGNYGYTF
size: few; V: TRBV18; length: 15; D: .; J: TRBJ2-3; DNA: TGTGCCAGCTCGGCCGGCCAGGTGGGCACAGATACGCAGTATTTT; CDR3: CASSAGQVGTDTQYF
size: many; V: TRBV27; length: 13; D: .; J: TRBJ1-5; DNA: TGTGCCAGCAGTTTAGCCAGAAATCAGCCCCAGCATTTT; CDR3: CASSLARNQPQHF
size: many; V: TRBV18; length: 17; D: TRBD2; J: TRBJ2-4; DNA: TGTGCCAGCTCACCAAATAGCGGGAGTAACGTCAAAAACATTCAGTACTTC; CDR3: CASSPNSGSNVKNIQYF
size: many; V: TRBV7-2; length: 13; D: .; J: TRBJ2-2; DNA: TGTGCCAGCAGCTTAGTCGCTAGCGGGGAGCTGTTTTTT; CDR3: CASSLVASGELFF
size: few; V: TRBV5-4; length: 14; D: TRBD2; J: TRBJ2-1; DNA: TGTGCCAGCAGGGAAGCGGGGGGCTACAATGAGCAGTTCTTC; CDR3: CASREAGGYNEQFF
size: few; V: TRBV27; length: 15; D: .; J: TRBJ2-1; DNA: TGTGCCAGCAGTCTAGGGGACACCGCCTACAATGAGCAGTTCTTC; CDR3: CASSLGDTAYNEQFF